The 15 T cell receptor beta chains presented below share a single source sample, sequenced in a study of shared T cell receptors in the human thymus. Only in-frame clones appear in the TCRdb table, and some are missing; sequencing was by immunoSEQ multiplex PCR. The sample yields about 730,000 clones, 75% to 90% seen once. The same sample was also used in a study of human thymus T cells.

The sample was thymocytes. Every receptor here comes from a girl under three years old with a congenital heart defect.

V gene TRBV19 combines with J gene TRBJ1-1, with 7 bases aligning to TRBD1. V trimming: 8 bases; J trimming: 0 bases; junction bases outside the gene matches: 15. The CDR3 spans 17 residues. Germline V gene data show CDR1 as LNHDA and CDR2 as SQIVND (reference sequence). CDR3 DNA: TGTGCCAGTCCGGCGGACAGGATACTTTCCATGAACACTGAAGCTTTCTTT. Protein product: CASPADRILSMNTEAFF.

This rearrangement joins TRBV7-9 to TRBJ1-5; 7 nucleotides match TRBD1. J gave up 1 base and V 5 bases, and 5 bases lay outside the gene matches. CDR1 and CDR2 from the germline V gene are SEHNR and FQNEAQ (reference sequence). The CDR3 contains 15 residues. The CDR3 DNA reads as TGTGCCAGCAGCCGGGGACAGATAAGCAATCAGCCCCAGCATTTT. Protein: CASSRGQISNQPQHF.

V gene TRBV4-2 combines with J gene TRBJ2-5; TRBD2 might be the D (6 bases). This CDR3 has 11 residues. Trimming shortened V by 8 bases and J by 5 bases, and 9 bases separated the two germline ends. The V gene's germline CDR1 is LGHNA and CDR2 YNFKEQ. CDR3: CASAEGETQYF. The CDR3 bases are TGTGCCAGCGCGGAGGGGGAGACCCAGTACTTC.

This clone came up a few times. V gene TRBV9 combines with J gene TRBJ2-1; the match to TRBD1 covers 9 bases. The J segment lost 2 bases and the V segment lost 5 bases, leaving 11 bases of the junction unmatched. Germline loops: CDR1 SGDLS, CDR2 YYNGEE. The CDR3 contains 17 residues. Written as DNA, the CDR3 is TGTGCCAGCAGTTGGACAGGGGCGGATCGAACCTACAATGAGCAGTTCTTC. Amino acid sequence: CASSWTGADRTYNEQFF.

The CDR3 protein is CAISAGGARDSNQPQHF. DNA of the CDR3: TGTGCCATCAGTGCAGGAGGGGCAAGGGATAGCAATCAGCCCCAGCATTTT. The V and J genes are TRBV10-3 and TRBJ1-5, with D perhaps matching TRBD1 (5 bases). In germline, CDR1 is ENHRY, CDR2 SYGVKD. The CDR3 loop spans 17 amino acids. Trimming pared 4 bases from V and 0 bases from J, leaving 16 bases between.

J is TRBJ1-3 and V is TRBV4-1; a weak D match, TRBD1 (6 bases). CDR1 and CDR2 from the germline V gene are MGHRA and YSYEKL. The CDR3 length is 14 residues. V was trimmed by 2 bases and J by 7 bases, leaving 12 bases between them. The CDR3 DNA sequence: TGCGCCAGCAGCCAAAGTCCAGGGGAGAACACCATATATTTT. Its translation is CASSQSPGENTIYF.

The V call is TRBV5-1, the J call TRBJ1-1; maybe TRBD1 (5 bases). Germline V gene sequence: CDR1 SGHRS, CDR2 YFSETQ. The CDR3 totals 15 residues. Trimming stripped 1 base from V and 5 bases from J, with 15 bases between. The CDR3 sequence: CASSLSSSGGTEAFF. CDR3 nucleotide sequence: TGCGCCAGCAGCTTGTCGTCTAGTGGGGGGACTGAAGCTTTCTTT.

This clone was seen a handful of times. This chain uses TRBV10-3 with TRBJ1-6, with TRBD1 matching over 7 bases. V lost 10 bases to trimming and J lost 8 bases; unmatched junction nucleotides: 17. Per the germline V gene, CDR1 is ENHRY and CDR2 is SYGVKD. The CDR3 extends over 16 amino acids. CDR3 region: CATQGGRYGLDSPLHF. DNA of the CDR3: TGTGCCACCCAAGGGGGCAGGTATGGTTTAGATTCACCCCTCCACTTT.

This clone appeared once. V and J are TRBV5-6 and TRBJ2-2; perhaps TRBD2 as D (5 bases). Trimming stripped 0 bases from V and 6 bases from J, with 9 bases between. The CDR3 loop spans 14 amino acids. Germline CDR1 SGHDT, CDR2 YYEEEE. The DNA for the CDR3 is TGTGCCAGCAGCTTGGGCCCAGCGGCCGGGGAGCTGTTTTTT. It codes for CASSLGPAAGELFF.

V gene TRBV5-1 combines with J gene TRBJ2-1; D perhaps matches TRBD1 (6 bases). The CDR3 sequence is 17 residues long. V was trimmed by 4 bases and J by 3 bases, leaving 20 bases between them. CDR1 and CDR2 (germline): SGHRS, YFSETQ. The CDR3 nucleotides read TGCGCCAGCAGCCCCAATGACAGGATGGGTCTCTACAATGAGCAGTTCTTC. Amino acid sequence: CASSPNDRMGLYNEQFF.

The rearrangement links TRBV28 to TRBJ2-5; 8 nucleotides match TRBD2. The germline V gene encodes CDR1 MDHEN and CDR2 SYDVKM. This CDR3 is built from 17 residues. J was trimmed by 5 bases and V by 3 bases; bases with no gene match: 14. CDR3 sequence (DNA): TGTGCCAGCAGTTTTATCGTATTCCGGGGGGGGTTGGAGACCCAGTACTTC. It translates to CASSFIVFRGGLETQYF.

V gene TRBV20-1 combines with J gene TRBJ2-7; D gene uncertain. The germline gives CDR1 DFQATT, CDR2 SNEGSKA (reference sequence). The CDR3 is 11 amino acids. Trimming removed 8 bases at V and 9 bases at J, with 17 bases between. The CDR3 sequence is CSLISRGGQYF. The CDR3 DNA follows: TGCAGTCTAATCTCCCGTGGCGGGCAGTACTTC.

This clone occurred a few times. V is TRBV12-5 and J is TRBJ2-5, with a tentative D call TRBD2 (6 bases). The V gene's germline CDR1 is LGHNT and CDR2 FRNRAP. Trimming stripped 8 bases from V and 7 bases from J, with 20 bases between. This CDR3 region has 14 residues. The chain's CDR3 is CASSPPGRETTQYF. The DNA of the CDR3 is TGTGCTAGTAGTCCGCCCGGACGGGAGACGACCCAGTACTTC.

The chain is built from TRBV7-2 and TRBJ1-3; D is uncertain. The CDR3 sequence is 15 residues long. Germline CDR1 SGHTA, CDR2 FQGNSA. Trimming cost V 1 base and J 1 base, with 8 bases left between them. In nucleotides, the CDR3 is TGTGCCAGCAGCTTAGTACGGGGATCTGGAAACACCATATATTTT. It codes for CASSLVRGSGNTIYF.

The V and J genes are TRBV6-4 and TRBJ1-1, with D possibly TRBD1 on 6 matching bases. Trimming cost V 6 bases and J 2 bases, with 10 bases left between them. Germline V gene lookup returns CDR1 MRHNA and CDR2 SNTAGT. The CDR3 is made up of 13 amino acids. The CDR3 loop is CASRRTVNTEAFF. The CDR3 DNA follows: TGTGCCAGCAGAAGGACAGTCAACACTGAAGCTTTCTTT.